These 11 T cell receptor beta chains were all obtained from the same sample, sequenced in a study of shared clonotypes between healthy human individuals. Clones were read by immunoSEQ multiplex PCR, and TCRdb kept only the in-frame ones, dropping some. The sample carries more than 450,000 clones, around 74% recorded once. Specimen: PBMCs. These receptor sequences come from a woman in her thirties or forties in good health. Some clones in this sample may be carry-over from other donors' samples.

This clone has only a few counts. This sequence joins TRBV9 and TRBJ2-3, with 11 bases identical to TRBD2. Germline CDR1 is SGDLS and CDR2 is YYNGEE. V was pared by 3 bases and J by 1 base, with 4 bases of the junction left unmatched. CDR3 length: 16 amino acids. The DNA for the CDR3 is TGTGCCAGCAGCGGCTTAGCGGGAGGGGGCACAGATACGCAGTATTTT. Encoded protein: CASSGLAGGGTDTQYF.

This clone was observed a handful of times. The rearrangement links TRBV7-3 to TRBJ2-3; TRBD1 might be the D (6 bases). The CDR3 is 15 amino acids. V was shortened by 5 bases and J by 4 bases, with 16 bases between the two germline ends. Germline CDR1 and CDR2: SGHTA and FQGTGA. In DNA form, the CDR3 reads TGTGCCAGCAGCAAGGACAGTGGCGGGCCAGATACGCAGTATTTT. Its protein is CASSKDSGGPDTQYF.

The chain uses TRBV19 and TRBJ2-4, with D possibly TRBD2 on 5 matching bases. Germline V gives CDR1 LNHDA, CDR2 SQIVND (reference sequence). V lost 7 bases to trimming and J lost 8 bases, with 12 bases between them. This CDR3 spans 12 amino acids. CDR3 DNA sequence: TGTGCCAGTATGACGGGAATTGACATTCAGTACTTC. This gives the protein CASMTGIDIQYF. The full variable domain, with the rest looked up from reference TRBV19 and TRBJ2-4, is DGGITQSPKYLFRKEGQNVTLSCEQNLNHDAMYWYRQDPGQGLRLIYYSQIVNDFQKGDIAEGYSVSREKKESFPLTVTSAQKNPTAFYLCASMTGIDIQYFGAGTRLSVL.

The V gene is TRBV5-6, the J gene TRBJ2-7; the D is unclear. Trimming left V 3 bases short and J 2 bases short, with 12 bases between. Germline V gene sequence: CDR1 SGHDT, CDR2 YYEEEE. CDR3 size: 14 residues. Here the CDR3 reads CASSWTGIPYEQYF. The CDR3 DNA is TGTGCCAGCAGCTGGACGGGCATCCCCTACGAGCAGTACTTC.

This chain connects TRBV6-1 to TRBJ2-5, with 15 nucleotides matching TRBD2. Trimming took 6 bases from V and 4 from J; bases not matched to a gene: 3. This CDR3 has 15 amino acids. Germline V gives CDR1 MNHNS, CDR2 SASEGT. CDR3 sequence: CASRRTSGRVETQYF. DNA for the CDR3: TGTGCCAGCAGGCGGACTAGCGGGAGGGTAGAGACCCAGTACTTC.

This clone was counted only a few times. The chain has TRBV28 and TRBJ1-2, with 9 bases that match TRBD1. Germline V gene data show CDR1 as MDHEN and CDR2 as SYDVKM. V shed 5 bases, J shed 7 bases, and the junction held 8 bases outside the gene matches. The CDR3 totals 14 residues. Here the CDR3 reads CASSVPGQGGGYTF. In DNA, the CDR3 is TGTGCCAGCAGTGTTCCGGGACAGGGTGGTGGCTACACCTTC.

This clone was seen once. J is TRBJ2-1 and V is TRBV25-1; D unresolved. With 1 base removed from V and 5 bases from J, the gap between germline ends came to 9 bases. The germline gives CDR1 MGHDK, CDR2 SYGVNS. This CDR3 is built from 14 residues. The CDR3 DNA reads TGTGCCAGCAGTGAATGGGCGGATAACAATGAGCAGTTCTTC. Residues: CASSEWADNNEQFF.

The CDR3 DNA is TGTGCCATCAGTGAGTCGAGTAGCTGGAACACCGGGGAGCTGTTTTTT. Amino acid sequence: CAISESSSWNTGELFF. The chain employs TRBV10-3 and TRBJ2-2; D unresolved. The V and J ends lost 0 bases and 1 base respectively, with 9 bases between them. Per germline, CDR1 ENHRY and CDR2 SYGVKD. This CDR3 spans 16 amino acids.

The CDR3 DNA follows: TGTGCCAGCAGCCCCCAGGGCGGTGCCTACAATGAGCAGTTCTTC. Protein product: CASSPQGGAYNEQFF. The chain couples TRBV5-4 to TRBJ2-1, with D perhaps matching TRBD1 (5 bases). This CDR3 region has 15 residues. Trimming removed 4 bases at V and 2 bases at J, with 13 bases between. Per germline, CDR1 SGHNT and CDR2 YYREEE (reference sequence).

The chain recombines TRBV7-3 with TRBJ2-2; perhaps TRBD2 as D (6 bases). The CDR3 loop spans 17 amino acids. Trimming removed 5 bases from V and 3 bases from J, with 19 bases in between. Germline CDR1 and CDR2: SGHTA and FQGTGA. The CDR3 nucleotides are TGTGCCAGCAGCCAAATGGCGGGGAGCGCACACACCGGGGAGCTGTTTTTT. Its translation: CASSQMAGSAHTGELFF.

This chain uses TRBV4-1 with TRBJ2-1; 10 bases fit TRBD2. The CDR3 loop spans 18 amino acids. Germline-derived CDR1 and CDR2 are MGHRA and YSYEKL. Trimming took 4 bases from V and 2 from J; bases not matched to a gene: 11. CDR3 DNA sequence: TGCGCCAGCAGCCCGGGACAGCGGGGGGGGATAGCCTACAATGAGCAGTTCTTC. Its protein product is CASSPGQRGGIAYNEQFF.